This T cell receptor (beta chain) was sequenced during a study of shared clonotypes between healthy human individuals. Study outcomes and limitations: Inspection by rarefaction showed sorted-subset sequencing to be incomplete despite large depth.

As concerns this clone: Its specificity is not known.

Deep level was the assay's run setting. The method was immunoSEQ multiplex PCR; TCRdb's version includes in-frame clones alone and lacks a portion of them. The table lists about 2 million clones, 85% to 95% of them singletons. Healthy HIV-negative adults with no recent acute infections or vaccinations were recruited as donors. The receptor comes from a man younger than 35 in good health. Sequencing input: naive CD4+ T cells sorted from blood. The subset: CD45RA+ positively selected.

Written as DNA, the CDR3 is TGCAGCGTTAGGGGGCAGGGGGAGAACACTGAAGCTTTCTTT. Its translation: CSVRGQGENTEAFF. This chain links TRBV29-1 with TRBJ1-1; TRBD1 matches 7 bases. Germline V lookup: CDR1 SQVTM, CDR2 ANQGSEA. The CDR3 contains 14 residues. V lost 5 bases to trimming and J lost 1 base; unmatched junction nucleotides: 7. Combining the CDR3 with reference TRBV29-1 and TRBJ1-1 gives the whole variable domain SAVISQKPSRDICQRGTSLTIQCQVDSQVTMMFWYRQQPGQSLTLIATANQGSEATYESGFVIDKFPISRPNLTFSTLTVSNMSPEDSSIYLCSVRGQGENTEAFFGQGTRLTVV.